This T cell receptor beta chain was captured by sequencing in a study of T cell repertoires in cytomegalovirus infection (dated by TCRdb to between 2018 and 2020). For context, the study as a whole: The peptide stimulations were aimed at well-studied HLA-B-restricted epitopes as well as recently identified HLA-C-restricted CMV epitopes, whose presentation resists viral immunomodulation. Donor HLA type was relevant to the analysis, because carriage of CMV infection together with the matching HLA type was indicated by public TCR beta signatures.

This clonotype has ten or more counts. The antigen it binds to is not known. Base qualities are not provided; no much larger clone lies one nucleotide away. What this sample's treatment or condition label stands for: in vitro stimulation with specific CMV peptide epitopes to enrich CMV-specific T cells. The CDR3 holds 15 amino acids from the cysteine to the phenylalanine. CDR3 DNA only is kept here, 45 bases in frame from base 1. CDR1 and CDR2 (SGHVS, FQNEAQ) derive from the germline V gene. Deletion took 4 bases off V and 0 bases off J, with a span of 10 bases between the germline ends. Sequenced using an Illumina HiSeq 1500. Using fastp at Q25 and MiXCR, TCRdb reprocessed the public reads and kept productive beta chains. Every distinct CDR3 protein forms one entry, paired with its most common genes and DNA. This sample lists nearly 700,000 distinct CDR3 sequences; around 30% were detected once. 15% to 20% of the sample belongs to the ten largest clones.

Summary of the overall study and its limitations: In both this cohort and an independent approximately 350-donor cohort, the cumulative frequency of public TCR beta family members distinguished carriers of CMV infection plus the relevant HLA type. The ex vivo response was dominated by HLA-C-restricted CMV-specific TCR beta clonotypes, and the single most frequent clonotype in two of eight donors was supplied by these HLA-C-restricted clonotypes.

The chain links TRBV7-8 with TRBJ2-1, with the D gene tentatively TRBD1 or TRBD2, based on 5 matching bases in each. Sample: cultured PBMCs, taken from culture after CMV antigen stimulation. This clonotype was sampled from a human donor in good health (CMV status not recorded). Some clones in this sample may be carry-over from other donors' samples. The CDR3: CASSSRGSSYNEQFF. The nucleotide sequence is TGTGCCAGCAGCTCGAGGGGTAGCTCCTACAATGAGCAGTTCTTC.